These 10 T cell receptor beta chains share one sample of origin, sequenced in a study of response to subunit inactivated influenza vaccine. TCRdb reprocessed the RT-PCR reads via MiXCR and lists one record per CDR3 protein. The sample lists hundreds of thousands of distinct CDR3 sequences, roughly 13% occurring once. The specimen was PBMCs from blood, collected approximately 15 days before vaccination. The source of these receptors is a man between 45 and 60 years old who received an inactivated influenza vaccine.

In its sample, this clonotype was seen a few times. The DNA for the CDR3 is TGTGCCAGCAGAGCAAGGACAGGGGGGTACGAGCAGTACTTC. Amino acid sequence: CASRARTGGYEQYF. The gene calls are TRBV6-1 and TRBJ2-7; 10 bases agree with TRBD1. The CDR3 spans 14 residues. V lost 6 bases to trimming and J lost 4 bases; unmatched junction nucleotides: 6. Looked up from germline, CDR1 is MNHNS and CDR2 is SASEGT.

This clonotype has more than one count but fewer than ten. V usage is TRBV20-1 and J usage is TRBJ1-1, with D perhaps TRBD1 (5 bases). V lost 5 bases and J lost 7, with 17 bases in between. The CDR3 has 13 amino acids. Germline CDR1 and CDR2: DFQATT and SNEGSKA (reference sequence). CDR3 residues: CSASPGLRGEAFF. The CDR3 bases are TGCAGTGCTTCTCCTGGCCTGAGGGGTGAAGCTTTCTTT.

The rearrangement joins TRBV5-1 to TRBJ1-2, with 8 bases matching TRBD1. The CDR3 is 13 amino acids. The V gene's germline CDR1 is SGHRS and CDR2 YFSETQ. Trimming cost V 4 bases and J 8 bases; bases outside gene matches: 7. CDR3 DNA: TGCGCCAGCAGCAAAGGACAGGGAATGGGCTACACCTTC. Encoded protein: CASSKGQGMGYTF.

CDR3 sequence reads: CASRDEGPSYNEQFF. Here the CDR3 DNA reads TGCGCCAGCAGGGACGAGGGGCCCTCCTACAATGAGCAGTTCTTC. The chain has TRBV10-2 and TRBJ2-1; the D gene could be TRBD1 or TRBD2 (5 bases each). Germline loops: CDR1 WSHSY, CDR2 SAAADI. Deletions cut 6 bases from V and 0 bases from J, with 12 bases between. The CDR3 loop spans 15 amino acids.

This chain links TRBV7-6 with TRBJ2-3; no reliable D call. The V gene's germline CDR1 is SGHVS and CDR2 FNYEAQ. The CDR3 has 16 residues. The V and J ends lost 4 bases and 0 bases respectively, with 14 bases between them. The CDR3 spells CASSSRLDSSTDTQYF. CDR3 DNA sequence: TGTGCCAGCAGCTCGAGACTGGATTCTAGCACAGATACGCAGTATTTT.

In this sample, this clonotype turned up a few times. V is TRBV28 and J is TRBJ1-5, with D uncertain. The CDR3 sequence is 13 residues long. Germline lookup yields CDR1 MDHEN and CDR2 SYDVKM. The V and J ends lost 6 bases and 3 bases respectively, with 9 bases between them. CDR3 bases: TGTGCCAGCAGACGGGATATCAATCAGCCCCAGCATTTT. Amino acid sequence: CASRRDINQPQHF.

The V call is TRBV15, the J call TRBJ1-5; D remains unclear. Trimming took 1 base from V and 5 from J, leaving 9 bases between them. Germline V gives CDR1 LNHNV, CDR2 YYDKDF (reference sequence). The length of the CDR3 is 14 residues. CDR3 in DNA: TGTGCCACCAGCAGAGGAATAAGCTATCAGCCCCAGCATTTT. Residues: CATSRGISYQPQHF.

V usage is TRBV10-3 and J usage is TRBJ1-1; 11 bases are a match to TRBD1. CDR3 size: 14 residues. J gave up 8 bases and V 6 bases, and 8 bases lay outside the gene matches. Germline values: CDR1 ENHRY, CDR2 SYGVKD. The CDR3 region is CAIRKGQGVLEAFF. For the CDR3, the DNA is TGTGCCATCAGAAAGGGACAGGGGGTTTTAGAAGCTTTCTTT.

This clonotype has ten or more counts. V is TRBV29-1 and J is TRBJ2-5, with D perhaps TRBD1 (5 bases). The CDR3 extends over 13 amino acids. The germline V gene encodes CDR1 SQVTM and CDR2 ANQGSEA. V lost 3 bases and J 4 bases, leaving 12 bases between the germline ends. This CDR3 reads CSVEQGRAETQYF. As DNA, the CDR3 is TGCAGCGTTGAGCAGGGCAGGGCAGAGACCCAGTACTTC.

This clonotype has just a few counts. This chain connects TRBV9 to TRBJ1-1; D might be TRBD1 (5 bases). CDR1 is SGDLS, CDR2 YYNGEE, per germline. This CDR3 comprises 14 residues. Trimming removed 0 bases at V and 4 bases at J, with 10 bases between. CDR3 nucleotides: TGTGCCAGCAGCGTAGGCCCAGGGAGCACTGAAGCTTTCTTT. Its translation is CASSVGPGSTEAFF.